The present entry profiles one T cell receptor (beta chain) with its context. Its matching antigen is unknown. This record belongs to a study of cytomegalovirus exposure and HLA in healthy donors. Study-level information: Prior work identified 95 million to 120 million unique TCR beta sequences in roughly 190 million T cells. The study's findings and limits: After further analysis at a later stage, around 17,000 TCR beta sequences were associated with HLA alleles at 0.05 false discovery rate.

Amplification used 60 Vbeta primers and 13 Jbeta primers. Only in-frame clones appear in the TCRdb table, and some are missing; sequencing was by immunoSEQ multiplex PCR. This sample has under 150,000 clones, with around 84% found just once. This CDR3 is 15 amino acids long. Germline lookup yields CDR1 KGHSH and CDR2 LQKENI. V gave up 0 bases and J gave up 3 bases; unmatched junction bases: 5. This chain joins TRBV18 and TRBJ2-7; TRBD1 matches 7 bases. The sequence was obtained from a middle-aged man in good health and CMV-seronegative. The sequencing input was PBMCs. CDR3 sequence (DNA): TGTGCCAGCTCACCACCCGGGACAGAAGGCTACGAGCAGTACTTC. Protein: CASSPPGTEGYEQYF.